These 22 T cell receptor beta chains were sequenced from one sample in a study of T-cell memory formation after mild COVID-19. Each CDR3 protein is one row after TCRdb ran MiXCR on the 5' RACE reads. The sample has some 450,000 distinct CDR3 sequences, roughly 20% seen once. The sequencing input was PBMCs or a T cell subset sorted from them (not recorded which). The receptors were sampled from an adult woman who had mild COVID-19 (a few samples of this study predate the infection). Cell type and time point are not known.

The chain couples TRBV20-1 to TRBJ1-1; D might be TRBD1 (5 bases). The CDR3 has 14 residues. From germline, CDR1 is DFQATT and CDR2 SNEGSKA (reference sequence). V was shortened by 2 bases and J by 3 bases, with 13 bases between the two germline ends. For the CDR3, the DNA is TGCAGTGCTAGACCCGACAGTGGGGACACTGAAGCTTTCTTT. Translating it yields CSARPDSGDTEAFF.

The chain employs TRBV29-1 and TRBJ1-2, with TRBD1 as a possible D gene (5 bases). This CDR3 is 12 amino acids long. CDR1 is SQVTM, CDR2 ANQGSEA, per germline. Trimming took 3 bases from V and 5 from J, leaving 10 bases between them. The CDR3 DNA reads TGCAGCGTTGAGCGGGGGAGTTATGGCTACACCTTC. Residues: CSVERGSYGYTF.

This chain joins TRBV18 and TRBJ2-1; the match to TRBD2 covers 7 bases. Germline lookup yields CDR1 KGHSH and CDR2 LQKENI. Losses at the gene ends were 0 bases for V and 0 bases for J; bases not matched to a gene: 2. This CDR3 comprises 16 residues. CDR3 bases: TGTGCCAGCTCACCACCGGGAGGGAGCTCCTACAATGAGCAGTTCTTC. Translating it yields CASSPPGGSSYNEQFF.

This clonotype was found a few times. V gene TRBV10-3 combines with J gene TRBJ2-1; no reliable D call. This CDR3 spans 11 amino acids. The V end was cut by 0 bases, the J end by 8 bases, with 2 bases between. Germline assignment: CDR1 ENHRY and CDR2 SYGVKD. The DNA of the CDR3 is TGTGCCATCAGTGAGTCTTATGAGCAGTTCTTC. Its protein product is CAISESYEQFF.

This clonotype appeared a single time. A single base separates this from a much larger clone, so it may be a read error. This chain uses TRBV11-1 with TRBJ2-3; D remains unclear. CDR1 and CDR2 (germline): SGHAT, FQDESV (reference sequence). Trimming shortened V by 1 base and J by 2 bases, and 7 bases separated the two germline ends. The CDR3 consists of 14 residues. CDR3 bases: TGTGCCAGCAGCTTAGGCAGGTTCACAGATACGCAGTATTTT. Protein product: CASSLGRFTDTQYF.

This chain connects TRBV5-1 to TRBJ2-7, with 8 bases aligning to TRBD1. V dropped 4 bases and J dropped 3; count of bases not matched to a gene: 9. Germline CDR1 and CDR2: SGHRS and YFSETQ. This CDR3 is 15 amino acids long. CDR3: CASSPSTGGFYEQYF. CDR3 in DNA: TGCGCCAGCAGCCCCTCTACAGGGGGGTTCTACGAGCAGTACTTC.

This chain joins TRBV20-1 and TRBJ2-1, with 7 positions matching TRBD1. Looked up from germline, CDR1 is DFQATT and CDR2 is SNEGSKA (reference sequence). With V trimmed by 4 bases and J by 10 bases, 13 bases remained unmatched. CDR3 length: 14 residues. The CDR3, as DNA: TGCAGTGCTACGCGAGACAGGGCCGGTTCAGAGCAGTTCTTC. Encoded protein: CSATRDRAGSEQFF.

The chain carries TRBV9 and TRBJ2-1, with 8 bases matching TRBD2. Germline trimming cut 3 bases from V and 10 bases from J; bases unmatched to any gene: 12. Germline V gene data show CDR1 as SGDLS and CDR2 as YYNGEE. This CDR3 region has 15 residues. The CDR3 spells CASSECTGGPCEQFF. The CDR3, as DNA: TGTGCCAGCAGCGAATGTACGGGGGGGCCTTGCGAGCAGTTCTTC. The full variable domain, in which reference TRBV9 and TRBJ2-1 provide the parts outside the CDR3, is DSGVTQTPKHLITATGQRVTLRCSPRSGDLSVYWYQQSLDQGLQFLIQYYNGEERAKGNILERFSAQQFPDLHSELNLSSLELGDSALYFCASSECTGGPCEQFFGPGTRLTVL.

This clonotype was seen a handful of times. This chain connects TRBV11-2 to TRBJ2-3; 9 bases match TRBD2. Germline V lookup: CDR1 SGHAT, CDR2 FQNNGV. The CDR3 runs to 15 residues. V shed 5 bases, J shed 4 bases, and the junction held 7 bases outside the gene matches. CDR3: CASSRLAGVADTQYF. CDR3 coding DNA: TGTGCCAGCAGCCGTTTAGCGGGAGTGGCAGATACGCAGTATTTT. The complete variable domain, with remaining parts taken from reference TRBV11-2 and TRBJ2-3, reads EAGVAQSPRYKIIEKRQSVAFWCNPISGHATLYWYQQILGQGPKLLIQFQNNGVVDDSQLPKDRFSAERLKGVDSTLKIQPAKLEDSAVYLCASSRLAGVADTQYFGPGTRLTVL.

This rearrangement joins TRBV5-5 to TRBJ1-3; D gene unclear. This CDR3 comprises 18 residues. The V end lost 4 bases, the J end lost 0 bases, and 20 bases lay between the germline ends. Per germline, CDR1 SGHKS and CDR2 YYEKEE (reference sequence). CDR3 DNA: TGTGCCAGCAGCCCAACGTCGGGTGGGTACAGCTCTGGAAACACCATATATTTT. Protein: CASSPTSGGYSSGNTIYF.

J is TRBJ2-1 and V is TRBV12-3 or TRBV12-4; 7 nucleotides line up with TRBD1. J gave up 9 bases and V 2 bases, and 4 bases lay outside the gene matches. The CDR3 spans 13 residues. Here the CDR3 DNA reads TGTGCCAGCAGTTTAAGGGGGCCTGGTGAGCAGTTCTTC. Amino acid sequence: CASSLRGPGEQFF.

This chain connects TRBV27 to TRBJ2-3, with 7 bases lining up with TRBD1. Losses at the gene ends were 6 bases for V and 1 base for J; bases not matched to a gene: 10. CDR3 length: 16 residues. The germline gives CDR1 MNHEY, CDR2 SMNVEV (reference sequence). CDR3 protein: CASSYQSGTGTDTQYF. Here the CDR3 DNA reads TGTGCCAGCAGCTACCAATCCGGGACAGGCACAGATACGCAGTATTTT.

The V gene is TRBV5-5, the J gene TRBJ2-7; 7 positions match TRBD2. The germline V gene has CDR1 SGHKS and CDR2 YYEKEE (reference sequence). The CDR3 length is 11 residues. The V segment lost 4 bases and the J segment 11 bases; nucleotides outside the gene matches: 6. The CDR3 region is CASSASREEYF. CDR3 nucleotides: TGTGCCAGCAGCGCGTCCCGGGAGGAGTACTTC.

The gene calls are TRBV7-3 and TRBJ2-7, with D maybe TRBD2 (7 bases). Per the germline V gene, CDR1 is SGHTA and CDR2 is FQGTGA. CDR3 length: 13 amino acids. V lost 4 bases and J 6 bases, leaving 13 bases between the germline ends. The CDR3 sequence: CASSSQGGAEQYF. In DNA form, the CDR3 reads TGTGCCAGCAGCTCCCAAGGGGGGGCCGAGCAGTACTTC.

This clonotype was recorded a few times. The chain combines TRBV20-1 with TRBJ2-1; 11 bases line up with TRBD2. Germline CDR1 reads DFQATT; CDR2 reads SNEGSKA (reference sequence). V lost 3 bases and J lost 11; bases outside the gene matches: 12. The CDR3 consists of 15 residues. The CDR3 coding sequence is TGCAGTGCTAGCGGGATCATGACTAGCGGGGAAAAGCAGTTCTTC. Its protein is CSASGIMTSGEKQFF.

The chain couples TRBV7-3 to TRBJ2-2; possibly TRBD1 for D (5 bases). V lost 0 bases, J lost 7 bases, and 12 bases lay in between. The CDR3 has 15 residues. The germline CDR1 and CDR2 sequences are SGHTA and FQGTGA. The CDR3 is CASSLTTQGGGELFF. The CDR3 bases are TGTGCCAGCAGCTTAACTACGCAGGGCGGCGGGGAGCTGTTTTTT.

The CDR3 spells CASSWGRTSNTGELFF. The CDR3, as DNA: TGTGCCAGCAGCTGGGGCAGGACATCGAACACCGGGGAGCTGTTTTTT. The chain joins TRBV7-8 to TRBJ2-2, with D possibly matching TRBD1 (5 bases). The CDR3 is 16 amino acids. CDR1 SGHVS and CDR2 FQNEAQ come from the germline V gene. V was pared by 4 bases and J by 0 bases, with 12 bases between.

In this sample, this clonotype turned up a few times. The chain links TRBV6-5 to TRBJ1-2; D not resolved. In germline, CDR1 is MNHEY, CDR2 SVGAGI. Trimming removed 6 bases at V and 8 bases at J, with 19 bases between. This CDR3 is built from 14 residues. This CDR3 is CASSPDARLEGYTF. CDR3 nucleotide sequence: TGTGCCAGCAGCCCGGACGCCCGATTGGAGGGCTACACCTTC.

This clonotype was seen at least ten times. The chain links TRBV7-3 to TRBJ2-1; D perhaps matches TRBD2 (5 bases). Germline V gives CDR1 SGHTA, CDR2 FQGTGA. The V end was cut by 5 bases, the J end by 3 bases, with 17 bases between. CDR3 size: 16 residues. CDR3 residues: CASSAVRTGIYNEQFF. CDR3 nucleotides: TGTGCCAGCAGCGCCGTAAGGACTGGAATCTACAATGAGCAGTTCTTC.

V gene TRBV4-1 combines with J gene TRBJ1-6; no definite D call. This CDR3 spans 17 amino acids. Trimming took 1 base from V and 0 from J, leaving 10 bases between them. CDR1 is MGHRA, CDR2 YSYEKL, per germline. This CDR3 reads CASSQGLVYSYNSPLHF. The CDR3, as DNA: TGCGCCAGCAGCCAAGGTTTGGTCTACTCCTATAATTCACCCCTCCACTTT.

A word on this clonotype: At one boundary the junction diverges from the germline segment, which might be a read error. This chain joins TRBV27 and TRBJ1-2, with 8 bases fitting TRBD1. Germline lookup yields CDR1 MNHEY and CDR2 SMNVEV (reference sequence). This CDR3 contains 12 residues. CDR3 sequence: CASSSSGTGESF. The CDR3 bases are TGTGCCAGCAGTTCATCCGGGACAGGAGAGTCCTTC.

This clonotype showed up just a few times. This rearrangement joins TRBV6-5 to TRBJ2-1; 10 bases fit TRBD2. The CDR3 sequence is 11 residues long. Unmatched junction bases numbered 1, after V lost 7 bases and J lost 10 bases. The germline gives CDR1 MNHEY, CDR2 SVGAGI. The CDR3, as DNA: TGTGCCAGCACGACTAGCGGGGAGCAGTTCTTC. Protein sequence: CASTTSGEQFF.